These 30 T cell receptor beta chains originate from one sample sequenced in a study of T cells after yellow fever vaccination. MiXCR was run by TCRdb on the 5' RACE reads, yielding one entry per CDR3 protein. The sample yields 55,000 or so distinct CDR3 sequences, 6.6% seen once. Sequencing used CD8+ T cells not binding an NS4B(214-222) dextramer, sorted from PBMCs, obtained about 41 days after the first yellow fever vaccination. These receptors originate from a man aged 18 to 29 who received the YFV17D yellow fever vaccine.

The CDR3 DNA sequence: TGCGCCAGCAGCCGATCAACCGGGACAGGGGGCCGCGAGCAGTACTTC. It codes for CASSRSTGTGGREQYF. The rearrangement links TRBV4-1 to TRBJ2-7, with 12 nucleotides matching TRBD1. Germline lookup yields CDR1 MGHRA and CDR2 YSYEKL. V gave up 4 bases and J gave up 6 bases; unmatched junction bases: 10. This CDR3 is 16 amino acids long.

A remark on this clonotype: A read error may produce the germline difference seen at one junction end. The CDR3 reads CASSLDSRIPNTEAFF. The DNA for the CDR3 is TGTGCCAGCAGTTTGGACAGCCGTATACCGAACACTGAAGCTTTCTTT. The V gene is TRBV5-6, the J gene TRBJ1-1, with a possible D match to TRBD1 (6 bases). The CDR3 consists of 16 residues. Germline V lookup: CDR1 SGHDT, CDR2 YYEEEE.

This clonotype occurred many times. The V gene is TRBV6-6, the J gene TRBJ1-2; D is unresolved. CDR1 is MNHNY and CDR2 is SVGAGI in the germline V gene (reference sequence). The CDR3 length is 12 residues. V was cut by 6 bases and J by 7 bases, with 12 bases left in between. The chain's CDR3 is CASSQAPRGYTF. CDR3 bases: TGTGCCAGCAGCCAGGCCCCTCGTGGCTACACCTTC.

The rearrangement links TRBV4-1 to TRBJ2-2; a possible D gene is TRBD1 (6 bases). Germline V lookup: CDR1 MGHRA, CDR2 YSYEKL. The V end lost 4 bases, the J end lost 1 base, and 13 bases lay between the germline ends. This CDR3 is built from 16 residues. As DNA, the CDR3 is TGCGCCAGCAGCCGGAATCCGGGACAGAACACCGGGGAGCTGTTTTTT. This translates into CASSRNPGQNTGELFF.

V is TRBV19 and J is TRBJ2-5; D gene unclear. Germline assignment: CDR1 LNHDA and CDR2 SQIVND (reference sequence). V lost 4 bases and J lost 5, with 11 bases in between. This CDR3 is built from 13 residues. Written as DNA, the CDR3 is TGTGCCAGTAGTACCTGGGGATGGGAGACCCAGTACTTC. It is translated as CASSTWGWETQYF.

The chain links TRBV13 to TRBJ2-7, with unresolved D. The CDR3 is 14 amino acids. The germline gives CDR1 PRHDT, CDR2 FYEKMQ (reference sequence). V lost 1 base to trimming and J lost 4 bases, with 11 bases between them. The CDR3 loop reads CASSLALTEYEQYF. CDR3 DNA sequence: TGTGCCAGCAGCTTAGCCCTCACAGAGTACGAGCAGTACTTC.

In this sample, this clonotype turned up many times. The V gene is TRBV5-1, the J gene TRBJ2-1; the D call may be TRBD1 or TRBD2 (5 bases each). From germline, CDR1 is SGHRS and CDR2 YFSETQ. V was trimmed by 4 bases and J by 10 bases, leaving 15 bases between them. This CDR3 comprises 13 residues. The CDR3, as DNA: TGCGCCAGCAGCCCACCCCTCGGGGACGAGCAGTTCTTC. Translation: CASSPPLGDEQFF.

The V gene is TRBV20-1, the J gene TRBJ2-3; D might be TRBD2 (6 bases). This CDR3 contains 13 residues. V lost 3 bases and J lost 5, with 12 bases in between. The germline V gene has CDR1 DFQATT and CDR2 SNEGSKA (reference sequence). In DNA form, the CDR3 reads TGCAGTGCTAGGGCGGGGCATGGAGATACGCAGTATTTT. Amino acid sequence: CSARAGHGDTQYF.

The V gene is TRBV19, the J gene TRBJ2-3; 10 bases are a match to TRBD2. The germline gives CDR1 LNHDA, CDR2 SQIVND (reference sequence). This CDR3 comprises 16 residues. Trimming removed 3 bases from V and 5 bases from J; junction bases left unmatched: 8. CDR3 residues: CASSIGSGGFRDTQYF. The CDR3 nucleotides read TGTGCCAGTAGTATTGGTAGCGGGGGGTTCCGAGATACGCAGTATTTT.

The V call is TRBV20-1, the J call TRBJ1-1; 9 nucleotides align to TRBD1. Per germline, CDR1 DFQATT and CDR2 SNEGSKA (reference sequence). The CDR3 sequence is 17 residues long. Trimming cost V 2 bases and J 4 bases; bases outside gene matches: 14. DNA for the CDR3: TGCAGTGCTAGATCGTTTCTTGGGACAGGGTCGACCACTGAAGCTTTCTTT. Translating it yields CSARSFLGTGSTTEAFF.

The gene calls are TRBV5-1 and TRBJ2-1, with D perhaps matching TRBD2 (6 bases). Germline loops: CDR1 SGHRS, CDR2 YFSETQ. The CDR3 extends over 16 amino acids. Between the trimmed V and J ends, which lost 0 bases and 6 bases, there was a span of 16 bases. The CDR3 region is CASSLAVSGRSNEQFF. CDR3 in DNA: TGCGCCAGCAGCTTGGCAGTTTCAGGGAGGAGCAATGAGCAGTTCTTC.

This clonotype was seen many times. The CDR3 region has the DNA TGTGCCAGCAGCCCAAGGGGGGGGGGCGTTCGGAATGAGCAGTTCTTC. Protein sequence: CASSPRGGGVRNEQFF. V and J are TRBV9 and TRBJ2-1, with D possibly matching TRBD2 (7 bases). The V gene lost 4 bases and the J gene lost 7 bases, with 21 bases spanning the gap. This CDR3 spans 16 amino acids. The germline V gene has CDR1 SGDLS and CDR2 YYNGEE. Using reference TRBV9 and TRBJ2-1 for the parts outside the CDR3, the full variable domain is DSGVTQTPKHLITATGQRVTLRCSPRSGDLSVYWYQQSLDQGLQFLIQYYNGEERAKGNILERFSAQQFPDLHSELNLSSLELGDSALYFCASSPRGGGVRNEQFFGPGTRLTVL.

This clonotype was picked up many times. The CDR3 spells CASSQSVPGQVTPDGYTF. The CDR3 bases are TGCGCCAGCAGCCAAAGCGTCCCGGGACAGGTTACTCCTGATGGCTACACCTTC. This rearrangement joins TRBV4-1 to TRBJ1-2, with 8 nucleotides matching TRBD1. V dropped 2 bases and J dropped 6; count of bases not matched to a gene: 17. The CDR3 is made up of 18 amino acids. Germline CDR1 is MGHRA and CDR2 is YSYEKL.

V and J are TRBV4-3 and TRBJ2-3; D uncertain. The CDR3 is 15 amino acids. V lost 0 bases and J 2 bases, leaving 9 bases between the germline ends. Germline lookup yields CDR1 LGHNA and CDR2 YSLEER. The CDR3 DNA reads as TGCGCCAGCAGCCAAGATCGCTCCTTCACAGATACGCAGTATTTT. It yields the protein CASSQDRSFTDTQYF.

This clonotype was counted only a few times. The chain couples TRBV18 to TRBJ1-2; D is undetermined. CDR1 and CDR2 (germline): KGHSH, LQKENI. The V and J ends lost 0 bases and 2 bases respectively, with 7 bases between them. The length of the CDR3 is 14 residues. DNA for the CDR3: TGTGCCAGCTCACCACCGAAGGCGAACTATGGCTACACCTTC. Protein product: CASSPPKANYGYTF.

The chain is built from TRBV27 and TRBJ2-1, with 8 bases fitting TRBD1. CDR1 is MNHEY and CDR2 is SMNVEV in the germline V gene (reference sequence). V shed 1 base and J 9 bases; nucleotides not matched to a gene: 8. The length of the CDR3 is 15 residues. The CDR3 here is CASSLWGTGNGEQFF. CDR3 in DNA: TGTGCCAGCAGTTTATGGGGGACAGGTAACGGTGAGCAGTTCTTC.

This clonotype was recorded many times. The chain carries TRBV9 and TRBJ2-7, with a tentative D call TRBD1 (6 bases). CDR3 length: 14 amino acids. CDR1 is SGDLS, CDR2 YYNGEE, per germline. The V gene lost 1 base and the J gene lost 7 bases, with 15 bases spanning the gap. The CDR3 reads CASSVSGAVGEQYF. The CDR3 DNA is TGTGCCAGCAGCGTATCAGGGGCCGTAGGGGAGCAGTACTTC.

This clonotype was counted at least ten times. The gene calls are TRBV2 and TRBJ2-5; either TRBD1 or TRBD2 may fit D (5 bases each). V gave up 7 bases and J gave up 2 bases, with 20 bases separating them. Germline assignment: CDR1 SNHLY and CDR2 FYNNEI. The CDR3 is made up of 16 amino acids. The CDR3 loop is CASIPPQRGRQETQYF. The CDR3, as DNA: TGTGCCAGCATCCCTCCTCAGAGGGGACGACAAGAGACCCAGTACTTC.

The rearrangement links TRBV20-1 to TRBJ2-5, with 11 bases matching TRBD1. V lost 1 base to trimming and J lost 3 bases; unmatched junction nucleotides: 10. Germline CDR1 reads DFQATT; CDR2 reads SNEGSKA (reference sequence). This CDR3 has 17 amino acids. The CDR3 DNA reads as TGCAGTGCTAGAGGCTACCCGGGACAGGGGGACAAAGAGACCCAGTACTTC. Translating gives CSARGYPGQGDKETQYF.

V is TRBV7-2 and J is TRBJ2-7; 7 bases fit TRBD1. The V segment lost 2 bases and the J segment 0 bases; nucleotides outside the gene matches: 13. CDR3 length: 18 amino acids. CDR1 SGHTA and CDR2 FQGNSA come from the germline V gene. CDR3 sequence (DNA): TGTGCCAGCAGCTTACCGCGGGCAGGGGGTATGGACTCCTACGAGCAGTACTTC. It specifies CASSLPRAGGMDSYEQYF.

This clonotype was counted ten times or more. The rearrangement joins TRBV29-1 to TRBJ2-7, with D tentatively TRBD2 (6 bases). Germline V gene data show CDR1 as SQVTM and CDR2 as ANQGSEA. V was cut by 3 bases and J by 0 bases, with 15 bases left in between. The CDR3 length is 15 residues. The CDR3 DNA follows: TGCAGCGTTGAGGTTCCCCGCGGGACCTCCTACGAGCAGTACTTC. This encodes CSVEVPRGTSYEQYF.

Many counts were recorded for this clonotype. The rearrangement links TRBV27 to TRBJ2-4; TRBD2 might be the D (6 bases). Between the trimmed V and J ends, which lost 4 bases and 0 bases, there was a span of 13 bases. Per the germline V gene, CDR1 is MNHEY and CDR2 is SMNVEV (reference sequence). CDR3 length: 16 residues. In nucleotides, the CDR3 is TGTGCCAGCAGTTCGTGGGGAGGCTTAGCCAAAAACATTCAGTACTTC. Amino acids: CASSSWGGLAKNIQYF.

A few counts support this clonotype. This sequence joins TRBV7-8 and TRBJ2-3; 8 bases fit TRBD2. V lost 8 bases and J lost 4; bases outside the gene matches: 17. CDR3 length equals 17 residues. The germline V gene has CDR1 SGHVS and CDR2 FQNEAQ. CDR3 DNA sequence: TGTGCCAGCTCGGTTAACGGTGGGGGACTAGGCCCAGATACGCAGTATTTT. Protein: CASSVNGGGLGPDTQYF.

At least ten counts were recorded for this clonotype. CDR3 amino acids: CASSHTGSQNIQYF. In DNA, the CDR3 is TGTGCCAGCAGTCACACGGGGTCCCAAAACATTCAGTACTTC. The chain couples TRBV6-2 or TRBV6-3 to TRBJ2-4, with D possibly matching TRBD2 (5 bases). CDR1 and CDR2 (germline): MNHEY, SVGEGT. V dropped 5 bases and J dropped 5 bases, with 13 bases sitting between them. This CDR3 is built from 14 residues.

In its sample, this clonotype was seen many times. The J gene is TRBJ2-1, the V gene TRBV6-4, with D hard to call. Germline-derived CDR1 and CDR2 are MRHNA and SNTAGT. V was trimmed by 0 bases and J by 0 bases, leaving 15 bases between them. This CDR3 comprises 18 residues. The CDR3 spells CASSDSMYGMSSYNEQFF. CDR3 coding DNA: TGTGCCAGCAGTGACTCGATGTACGGAATGAGCTCCTACAATGAGCAGTTCTTC.

The chain carries TRBV20-1 and TRBJ1-2; possibly TRBD1 for D (6 bases). V lost 4 bases and J lost 4, with 16 bases in between. CDR3 size: 14 residues. Germline V gene data show CDR1 as DFQATT and CDR2 as SNEGSKA (reference sequence). CDR3 in DNA: TGCAGTGCTATCCCCAGACAGGCGGCCTATGGCTACACCTTC. Translation gives CSAIPRQAAYGYTF.

Only a few counts were recorded for this clonotype. Written as DNA, the CDR3 is TGTGCCAGCAGCAGACCGGACGGCCTCCACGAGCAGTACTTC. This translates into CASSRPDGLHEQYF. The rearrangement uses TRBV7-9 and TRBJ2-7, with D unresolved. This CDR3 is 14 amino acids long. Trimming cost V 5 bases and J 5 bases, with 16 bases left between them. Germline values: CDR1 SEHNR, CDR2 FQNEAQ (reference sequence).

DNA for the CDR3: TGCAGCGTTGAAGATCGGCGCTACTCTGGAAACACCATATATTTT. Protein product: CSVEDRRYSGNTIYF. The J gene is TRBJ1-3, the V gene TRBV29-1; no reliable D call. The CDR3 extends over 15 amino acids. Germline CDR1 and CDR2: SQVTM and ANQGSEA. Between the trimmed V and J ends, which lost 0 bases and 0 bases, there was a span of 9 bases.

This clonotype has more than one count but fewer than ten. This sequence joins TRBV6-5 and TRBJ2-2, with D unclear. The length of the CDR3 is 12 residues. V was clipped by 2 bases and J by 6 bases, with 4 bases between them. CDR1 and CDR2 (germline): MNHEY, SVGAGI. The CDR3 sequence: CASSYTSGELFF. In nucleotides, the CDR3 is TGTGCCAGCAGTTACACCTCCGGGGAGCTGTTTTTT.

The V gene is TRBV7-9, the J gene TRBJ2-3, with 9 bases identical to TRBD1. The length of the CDR3 is 13 residues. Germline loops: CDR1 SEHNR, CDR2 FQNEAQ (reference sequence). The V and J ends lost 5 bases and 5 bases, in that order; junction bases with no gene match: 2. CDR3 DNA sequence: TGTGCCAGCAGCGGGGACAGGGAAGATACGCAGTATTTT. Translated: CASSGDREDTQYF.